This T cell receptor (beta chain) is from a study of T cell responses to AZD1222 COVID-19 vaccine. TCRdb keeps only in-frame clones here, not all; method: immunoSEQ multiplex PCR. There are about 180,000 clones in the sample; 75% to 90% occur only once, and 3.5% to 4.5% lies in the top ten. V lost 2 bases, J lost 1 base, and 1 base stayed unmatched. From germline, CDR1 is MNHNY and CDR2 SVGAGI (reference sequence). CDR3 length equals 14 residues. This chain joins TRBV6-6 and TRBJ1-1; 7 nucleotides match TRBD1. The clonotype was recovered from an adult who received the MenACWY meningococcal vaccine as a control. This specimen was peripheral blood, taken 28 days after the second dose of the MenACWY control vaccine. In DNA, the CDR3 is TGTGCCAGCAGTTACGGGACAGAGAACACTGAAGCTTTCTTT. Encoded protein: CASSYGTENTEAFF.